These 11 T cell receptor beta chains share one sample of origin, sequenced in a study of T cell repertoires in ileal Crohn's disease. Sequencing was performed with immunoSEQ multiplex PCR; in TCRdb, only in-frame clones are kept and a portion is missing. The sample consists of some 1,900 clones, 65% to 80% of them appearing once. Sequencing was performed on ileal tissue. The receptors were gathered from an adult with Crohn's disease.

A single count supports this clone. The V and J genes are TRBV6-4 and TRBJ2-1, with 8 nucleotides matching TRBD2. CDR3 length: 16 amino acids. Trimming took 3 bases from V and 2 from J; bases not matched to a gene: 6. Germline V gene sequence: CDR1 MRHNA, CDR2 SNTAGT. This CDR3 reads CASSEGLGAPYNEQFF. The CDR3 DNA is TGTGCCAGCAGTGAGGGACTAGGCGCGCCCTACAATGAGCAGTTCTTC.

The rearrangement joins TRBV6-5 to TRBJ2-4; 7 bases fit TRBD2. The CDR3 length is 14 residues. Germline assignment: CDR1 MNHEY and CDR2 SVGAGI. Trimming removed 2 bases from V and 4 bases from J; junction bases left unmatched: 2. CDR3 sequence reads: CASSYERGKNIQYF. CDR3 nucleotides: TGTGCCAGCAGTTACGAGCGGGGAAAAAACATTCAGTACTTC.

V is TRBV5-1 and J is TRBJ2-3; D is uncertain. The germline gives CDR1 SGHRS, CDR2 YFSETQ. V was clipped by 2 bases and J by 2 bases, with 3 bases between them. There are 12 residues in the CDR3. CDR3 bases: TGCGCCAGCAGCTTCTACACAGATACGCAGTATTTT. This translates into CASSFYTDTQYF. Combining the CDR3 with reference TRBV5-1 and TRBJ2-3 gives the whole variable domain KAGVTQTPRYLIKTRGQQVTLSCSPISGHRSVSWYQQTPGQGLQFLFEYFSETQRNKGNFPGRFSGRQFSNSRSEMNVSTLELGDSALYLCASSFYTDTQYFGPGTRLTVL.

This clone was counted a single time. V is TRBV7-9 and J is TRBJ1-3, with no clear D. The V gene's germline CDR1 is SEHNR and CDR2 FQNEAQ (reference sequence). This CDR3 has 14 residues. V lost 0 bases and J lost 7, with 10 bases in between. Written as DNA, the CDR3 is TGTGCCAGCAGCTTAGCAATGGAGGGCAACACCATATATTTT. As protein: CASSLAMEGNTIYF.

The genes are TRBV29-1 and TRBJ2-5, with 8 bases aligning to TRBD1. This CDR3 contains 14 residues. Germline CDR1 is SQVTM and CDR2 is ANQGSEA. The junction had 4 bases not matched to a gene; V was cut back by 3 bases and J by 1 base. CDR3 sequence reads: CSVEDRVGQETQYF. For the CDR3, the DNA is TGCAGCGTTGAGGACAGGGTGGGCCAAGAGACCCAGTACTTC.

The chain links TRBV5-1 to TRBJ2-7; 9 bases line up with TRBD2. Trimming took 3 bases from V and 3 from J; bases not matched to a gene: 7. CDR1 is SGHRS and CDR2 is YFSETQ in the germline V gene. The CDR3 spans 15 residues. CDR3 residues: CASSSLGLAIYEQYF. The CDR3 DNA reads TGCGCCAGCAGCTCCCTGGGACTAGCTATCTACGAGCAGTACTTC.

The chain carries TRBV6-1 and TRBJ1-5; D possibly corresponds to TRBD1 (5 bases). This CDR3 is 15 amino acids long. Trimming removed 2 bases from V and 0 bases from J, with 8 bases in between. From germline, CDR1 is MNHNS and CDR2 SASEGT. The CDR3 sequence is CASSEQGYSNQPQHF. The CDR3 DNA is TGTGCCAGCAGTGAACAGGGTTATAGCAATCAGCCCCAGCATTTT.

The V call is TRBV18, the J call TRBJ2-3, with D perhaps TRBD1 (5 bases). The V and J ends lost 5 bases and 2 bases respectively, with 11 bases between them. Per the germline V gene, CDR1 is KGHSH and CDR2 is LQKENI. The CDR3 covers 14 residues. The CDR3 DNA reads TGTGCCAGCTCAAAGGGGATAACCACAGATACGCAGTATTTT. Translation: CASSKGITTDTQYF.

This rearrangement joins TRBV7-2 to TRBJ2-2, with TRBD2 identical over 12 bases. This CDR3 is 18 amino acids long. After removal of 4 bases from V and 4 bases from J, the junction contained 10 bases not matched to a gene. The germline gives CDR1 SGHTA, CDR2 FQGNSA. DNA of the CDR3: TGTGCCAGCAGCTCCCTGCTAGCGGGGGGGCCAGTCACCGGGGAGCTGTTTTTT. It translates to CASSSLLAGGPVTGELFF.

The chain uses TRBV2 and TRBJ2-7; weak D call: TRBD2 (5 bases). The length of the CDR3 is 13 residues. Trimming took off 6 bases at V and 0 bases at J, with 9 bases between the two ends. Germline V gene sequence: CDR1 SNHLY, CDR2 FYNNEI. The chain's CDR3 is CASRPGSSYEQYF. The DNA for the CDR3 is TGTGCCAGCAGGCCGGGATCCTCCTACGAGCAGTACTTC.

The chain combines TRBV5-1 with TRBJ2-7, with D uncertain. This CDR3 has 14 residues. Trimming cost V 6 bases and J 2 bases, with 15 bases left between them. Germline V CDR1 and CDR2: SGHRS, YFSETQ. CDR3: CASKLEANTYEQYF. CDR3 nucleotide sequence: TGCGCCAGCAAGTTAGAAGCGAATACCTACGAGCAGTACTTC.